A single sample is the source of the 18 T cell receptor beta chains below, sequenced in a study of early T cells in non-severe SARS-CoV-2 infection. In TCRdb, the 5' RACE reads were re-called with MiXCR into one record per CDR3 protein. The sample consists of about 100,000 distinct CDR3 sequences, 13% of them appearing once. Sequencing was carried out using whole blood. All receptors derive from an adult who was a healthcare worker with PCR-confirmed SARS-CoV-2 infection or an uninfected control (not recorded which).

V and J are TRBV11-2 and TRBJ2-7; D is unclear. This CDR3 region has 15 residues. CDR1 and CDR2 from the germline V gene are SGHAT and FQNNGV. V shed 5 bases and J shed 0 bases, with 14 bases lying between them. The CDR3 DNA sequence: TGTGCCAGCAGCCCACCGTCGGGTTACTCCTACGAGCAGTACTTC. Protein: CASSPPSGYSYEQYF. Drawing the rest from reference TRBV11-2 and TRBJ2-7, the complete variable domain is EAGVAQSPRYKIIEKRQSVAFWCNPISGHATLYWYQQILGQGPKLLIQFQNNGVVDDSQLPKDRFSAERLKGVDSTLKIQPAKLEDSAVYLCASSPPSGYSYEQYFGPGTRLTVT.

At least ten counts were recorded for this clonotype. The chain couples TRBV11-2 to TRBJ2-4; D is uncertain. The V end was cut by 1 base, the J end by 0 bases, with 10 bases between. Germline CDR1 reads SGHAT; CDR2 reads FQNNGV. CDR3 length equals 16 residues. The CDR3 bases are TGTGCCAGCAGCTTAGGCGGCAAGCTAGCCAAAAACATTCAGTACTTC. This sequence encodes CASSLGGKLAKNIQYF. Full variable domain (rest looked up from reference TRBV11-2 and TRBJ2-4): EAGVAQSPRYKIIEKRQSVAFWCNPISGHATLYWYQQILGQGPKLLIQFQNNGVVDDSQLPKDRFSAERLKGVDSTLKIQPAKLEDSAVYLCASSLGGKLAKNIQYFGAGTRLSVL.

The chain has TRBV18 and TRBJ2-1, with 8 bases identical to TRBD1. Germline V gene sequence: CDR1 KGHSH, CDR2 LQKENI. The V gene end was trimmed by 6 bases and the J gene end by 8 bases; junction bases not matched to a gene: 6. This CDR3 has 13 residues. In DNA, the CDR3 is TGTGCCAGCTCTCCCCACAGGGGGGATGAGCAGTTCTTC. Protein: CASSPHRGDEQFF.

This clonotype was seen ten or more times. This rearrangement joins TRBV7-9 to TRBJ2-2; D unresolved. This CDR3 has 16 residues. Germline CDR1 is SEHNR and CDR2 is FQNEAQ (reference sequence). V shed 0 bases and J shed 6 bases, with 14 bases lying between them. CDR3 in DNA: TGTGCCAGCAGCTTAGCGCCCATGACCGTGGCCGGGGAGCTGTTTTTT. It yields the protein CASSLAPMTVAGELFF.

In its sample, this clonotype was seen a few times. The rearrangement links TRBV5-1 to TRBJ1-1; 7 bases are shared with TRBD1. The CDR3 consists of 15 residues. V trimming: 3 bases; J trimming: 1 base; junction bases outside the gene matches: 6. Germline CDR1 and CDR2: SGHRS and YFSETQ. The CDR3 reads CASSSSGTENTEAFF. The CDR3 DNA is TGCGCCAGCAGCTCTTCCGGGACAGAGAACACTGAAGCTTTCTTT.

This clonotype was detected many times. The rearrangement uses TRBV11-2 and TRBJ2-3; D might be TRBD2 (6 bases). Trimming took off 0 bases at V and 8 bases at J, with 15 bases between the two ends. The CDR3 sequence is 15 residues long. Per the germline V gene, CDR1 is SGHAT and CDR2 is FQNNGV. The CDR3 loop is CASSLEAAGPTTQYF. CDR3 sequence (DNA): TGTGCCAGCAGCTTAGAGGCCGCGGGACCCACTACGCAGTATTTT.

The chain couples TRBV4-3 to TRBJ2-7; D may be TRBD1 (5 bases). Germline CDR1 and CDR2: LGHNA and YSLEER. Between the trimmed V and J ends, which lost 1 base and 2 bases, there was a span of 12 bases. The CDR3 consists of 15 residues. In DNA form, the CDR3 reads TGCGCCAGCAGCCAAGGAGAGCAGGGCACCTACGAGCAGTACTTC. It translates to CASSQGEQGTYEQYF.

In its sample, this clonotype was seen many times. The chain has TRBV20-1 and TRBJ1-3; TRBD1 aligns across 7 bases. CDR1 and CDR2 from the germline V gene are DFQATT and SNEGSKA (reference sequence). J lost 5 bases, V lost 6 bases, and 7 bases had no gene match. This CDR3 has 13 residues. The CDR3 protein is CSARDSRRNTIYF. The CDR3 DNA sequence: TGCAGTGCCAGGGACAGTCGAAGAAACACCATATATTTT.

With respect to this clonotype: A much bigger clone sits one base away, suggesting this may be a read error. The chain carries TRBV2 and TRBJ2-1, with TRBD2 identical over 9 bases. Germline values: CDR1 SNHLY, CDR2 FYNNEI. The CDR3 sequence is 17 residues long. CDR3 nucleotides: TGTGCCAGCAGAGGCGGGGGGGCCTCGGGCTCCTACAATGAGCAGATCTTC. Residues: CASRGGGASGSYNEQIF. Full variable domain (remainder filled in from reference TRBV2 and TRBJ2-1): EPEVTQTPSHQVTQMGQEVILRCVPISNHLYFYWYRQILGQKVEFLVSFYNNEISEKSEIFDDQFSVERPDGSNFTLKIRSTKLEDSAMYFCASRGGGASGSYNEQIFGPGTRLTVL.

The gene calls are TRBV20-1 and TRBJ1-6; unclear D gene. The CDR3 is 17 residues long. Germline V gives CDR1 DFQATT, CDR2 SNEGSKA (reference sequence). Between the trimmed V and J ends, which lost 3 bases and 3 bases, there was a span of 18 bases. The CDR3 region is CSASVISQSDYNSPLHF. Written as DNA, the CDR3 is TGCAGTGCTAGTGTAATCAGCCAGAGCGACTATAATTCACCCCTCCACTTT.

The chain links TRBV18 to TRBJ2-5; D might be TRBD1 or TRBD2, each matching 5 bases. The CDR3 covers 15 residues. Trimming shortened V by 3 bases and J by 4 bases, and 15 bases separated the two germline ends. CDR1 is KGHSH and CDR2 is LQKENI in the germline V gene. CDR3 nucleotide sequence: TGTGCCAGCTCACCCCTACCGGGGCCAGGAGAGACCCAGTACTTC. Protein sequence: CASSPLPGPGETQYF.

Regarding this clonotype: This may be a read error, as it is one base from a much larger clone. The chain employs TRBV5-6 and TRBJ2-6; perhaps TRBD2 as D (6 bases). V shed 4 bases and J shed 1 base, with 18 bases lying between them. Germline V gene data show CDR1 as SGHDT and CDR2 as YYEEEE. The CDR3 runs to 18 residues. The CDR3 sequence is CASSHRLVGRSGANVLTF. The DNA of the CDR3 is TGTGCCAGCAGCCACCGACTAGTGGGGAGATCTGGGGCCAACGTCCTGACTTTC.

In its sample, this clonotype was seen a few times. The chain couples TRBV28 to TRBJ1-1, with 7 positions matching TRBD1. V trimming: 4 bases; J trimming: 8 bases; junction bases outside the gene matches: 7. CDR3 length: 13 amino acids. CDR1 is MDHEN and CDR2 is SYDVKM in the germline V gene. The DNA of the CDR3 is TGTGCCAGCAGTTACAGGGGTGGTAGCGAAGCTTTCTTT. It specifies CASSYRGGSEAFF.

The chain recombines TRBV7-9 with TRBJ1-5, with a possible D match to TRBD1 (5 bases). This CDR3 region has 14 residues. V lost 2 bases and J 7 bases, leaving 12 bases between the germline ends. Germline CDR1 is SEHNR and CDR2 is FQNEAQ (reference sequence). The CDR3 coding sequence is TGTGCCAGCAGCTTAATGGGGGTCGAACAGCCCCAGCATTTT. Its protein is CASSLMGVEQPQHF.

This rearrangement joins TRBV28 to TRBJ1-6; 7 nucleotides align to TRBD1. CDR1 MDHEN and CDR2 SYDVKM come from the germline V gene. Trimming took 6 bases from V and 6 from J; bases not matched to a gene: 11. The length of the CDR3 is 16 residues. This chain's CDR3 is CASSQSRTGFNSPLHF. DNA of the CDR3: TGTGCCAGCAGCCAGTCCCGGACAGGCTTTAATTCACCCCTCCACTTT.

This clonotype was seen only a few times. The V and J genes are TRBV28 and TRBJ2-1; 9 positions match TRBD1. The germline V gene encodes CDR1 MDHEN and CDR2 SYDVKM. Losses at the gene ends were 6 bases for V and 6 bases for J; bases not matched to a gene: 3. The CDR3 extends over 13 amino acids. For the CDR3, the DNA is TGTGCCAGCAGGGGACAGGGCACCAATGAGCAGTTCTTC. It codes for CASRGQGTNEQFF.

The chain has TRBV18 and TRBJ2-5, with 7 positions matching TRBD2. The CDR3 consists of 13 residues. Trimming at V came to 2 bases and at J to 5 bases, leaving 2 bases not matched to a gene. Germline assignment: CDR1 KGHSH and CDR2 LQKENI. As DNA, the CDR3 is TGTGCCAGCTCACCAGGGAGGGTGGAGACCCAGTACTTC. Protein sequence: CASSPGRVETQYF.

This clonotype has ten or more counts. The rearrangement joins TRBV11-2 to TRBJ2-3, with D possibly matching TRBD2 (6 bases). Trimming removed 4 bases at V and 4 bases at J, with 18 bases between. Germline V CDR1 and CDR2: SGHAT, FQNNGV. The CDR3 totals 16 residues. The CDR3 protein is CASSSTGGRGSDTQYF. The CDR3 DNA is TGTGCCAGCAGCTCCACCGGAGGGAGAGGGTCAGATACGCAGTATTTT.